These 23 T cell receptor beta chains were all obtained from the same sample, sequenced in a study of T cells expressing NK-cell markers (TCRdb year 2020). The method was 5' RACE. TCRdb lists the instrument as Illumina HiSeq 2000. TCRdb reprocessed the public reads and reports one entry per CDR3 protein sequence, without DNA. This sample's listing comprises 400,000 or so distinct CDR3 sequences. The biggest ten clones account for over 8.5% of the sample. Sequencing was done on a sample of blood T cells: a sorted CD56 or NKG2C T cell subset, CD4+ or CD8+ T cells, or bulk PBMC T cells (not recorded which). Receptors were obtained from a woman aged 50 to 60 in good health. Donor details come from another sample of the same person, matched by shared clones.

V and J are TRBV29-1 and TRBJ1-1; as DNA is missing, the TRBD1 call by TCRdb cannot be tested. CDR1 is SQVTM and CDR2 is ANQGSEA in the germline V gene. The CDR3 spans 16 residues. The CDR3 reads CSAGDRGGFMNTEAFF.

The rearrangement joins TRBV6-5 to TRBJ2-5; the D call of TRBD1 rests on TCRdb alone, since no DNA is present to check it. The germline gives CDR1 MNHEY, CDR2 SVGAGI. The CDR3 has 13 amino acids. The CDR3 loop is CASTMDRKETQYF.

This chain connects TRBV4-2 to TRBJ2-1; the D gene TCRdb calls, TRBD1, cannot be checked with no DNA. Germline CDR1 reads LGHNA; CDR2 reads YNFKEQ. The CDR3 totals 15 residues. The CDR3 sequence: CASSRPGIEINEQFF.

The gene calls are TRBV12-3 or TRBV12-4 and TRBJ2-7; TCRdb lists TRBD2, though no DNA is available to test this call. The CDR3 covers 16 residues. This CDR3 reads CASSKGEASVTYEQYF.

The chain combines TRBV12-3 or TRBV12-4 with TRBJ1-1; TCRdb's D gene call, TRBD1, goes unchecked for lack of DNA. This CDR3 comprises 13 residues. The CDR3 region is CASSSGVGTEAFF.

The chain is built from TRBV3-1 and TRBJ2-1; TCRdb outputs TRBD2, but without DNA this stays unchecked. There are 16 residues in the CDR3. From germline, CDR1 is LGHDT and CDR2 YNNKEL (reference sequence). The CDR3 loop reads CASSQDWGGRSNEQFF.

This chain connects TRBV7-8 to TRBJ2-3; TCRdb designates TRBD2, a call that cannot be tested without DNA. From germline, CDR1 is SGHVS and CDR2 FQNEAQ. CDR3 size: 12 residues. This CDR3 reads CASTPLVDTQYF. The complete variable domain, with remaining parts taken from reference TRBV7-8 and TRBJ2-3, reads GAGVSQSPRYKVAKRGQDVALRCDPISGHVSLFWYQQALGQGPEFLTYFQNEAQLDKSGLPSDRFFAERPEGSVSTLKIQRTQQEDSAVYLCASTPLVDTQYFGPGTRLTVL.

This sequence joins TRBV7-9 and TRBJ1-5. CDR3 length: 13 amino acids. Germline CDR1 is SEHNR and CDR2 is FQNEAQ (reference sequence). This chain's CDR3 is CASSTSSNQPQHF.

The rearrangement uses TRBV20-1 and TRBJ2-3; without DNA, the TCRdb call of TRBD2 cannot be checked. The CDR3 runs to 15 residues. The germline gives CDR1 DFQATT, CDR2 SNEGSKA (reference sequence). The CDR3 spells CSASGSLGTADTQYF.

CDR3 region: CASSLGTGLGTEAFF. V is TRBV5-4 and J is TRBJ1-1; the D gene TCRdb calls, TRBD1, cannot be checked with no DNA. CDR1 and CDR2 from the germline V gene are SGHNT and YYREEE (reference sequence). CDR3 length: 15 residues.

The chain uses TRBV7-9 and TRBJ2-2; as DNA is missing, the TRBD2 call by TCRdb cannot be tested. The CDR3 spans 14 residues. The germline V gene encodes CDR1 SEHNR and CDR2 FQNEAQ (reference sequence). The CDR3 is CASSSPGGTGELFF.

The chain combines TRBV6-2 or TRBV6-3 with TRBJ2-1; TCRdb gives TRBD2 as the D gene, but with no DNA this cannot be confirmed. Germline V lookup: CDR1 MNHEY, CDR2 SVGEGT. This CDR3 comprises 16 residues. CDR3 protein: CASSRNLAGGSNEQFF.

This CDR3 is CSAAPRSEQFF. V gene TRBV20-1 combines with J gene TRBJ2-1; absent DNA, TCRdb's TRBD2 call cannot be checked. The CDR3 runs to 11 residues. Germline V lookup: CDR1 DFQATT, CDR2 SNEGSKA (reference sequence).

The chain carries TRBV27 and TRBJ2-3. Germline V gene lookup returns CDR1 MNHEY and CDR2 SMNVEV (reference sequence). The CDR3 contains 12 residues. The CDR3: CASSPRVDTQYF.

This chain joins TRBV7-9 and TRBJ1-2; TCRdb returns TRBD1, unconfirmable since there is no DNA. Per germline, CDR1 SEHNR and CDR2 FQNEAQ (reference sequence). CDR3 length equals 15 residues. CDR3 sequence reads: CASSQVRQGGNGYTF.

The CDR3 spells CASSPPDRANTIYF. The J gene is TRBJ1-3, the V gene TRBV4-1; with no DNA, the TCRdb D assignment of TRBD1 cannot be verified. The CDR3 extends over 14 amino acids. Per the germline V gene, CDR1 is MGHRA and CDR2 is YSYEKL.

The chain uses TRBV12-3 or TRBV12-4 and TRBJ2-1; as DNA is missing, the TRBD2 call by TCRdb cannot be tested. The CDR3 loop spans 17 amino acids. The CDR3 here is CASSASSLLAAYNEQFF.

The CDR3: CASGGMSSYNEQFF. V gene TRBV19 combines with J gene TRBJ2-1; lacking DNA, the TRBD1 call made by TCRdb goes unchecked. The germline gives CDR1 LNHDA, CDR2 SQIVND (reference sequence). This CDR3 comprises 14 residues.

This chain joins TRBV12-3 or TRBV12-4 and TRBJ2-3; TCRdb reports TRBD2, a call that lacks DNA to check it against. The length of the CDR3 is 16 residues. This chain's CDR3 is CASSSPGLGKTDTQYF.

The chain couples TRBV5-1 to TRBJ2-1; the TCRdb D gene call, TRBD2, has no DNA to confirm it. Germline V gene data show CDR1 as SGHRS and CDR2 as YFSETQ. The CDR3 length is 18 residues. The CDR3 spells CASSLRTSGISSYNEQFF.

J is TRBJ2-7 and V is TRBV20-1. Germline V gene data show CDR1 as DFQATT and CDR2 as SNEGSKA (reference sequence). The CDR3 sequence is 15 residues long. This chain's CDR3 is CSARDLALSSYEQYF.

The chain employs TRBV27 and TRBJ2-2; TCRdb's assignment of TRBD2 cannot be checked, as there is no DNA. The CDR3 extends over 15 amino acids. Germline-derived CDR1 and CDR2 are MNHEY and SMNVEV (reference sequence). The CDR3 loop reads CASSLSGLNTGELFF.

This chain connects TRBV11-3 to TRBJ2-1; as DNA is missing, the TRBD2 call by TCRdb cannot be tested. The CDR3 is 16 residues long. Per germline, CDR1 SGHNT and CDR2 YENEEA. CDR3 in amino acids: CASSSPSGRVRDEQFF.